This T cell receptor (beta chain) was identified during a study of blood T cell repertoires in COVID-19. At the level of the study: The analysed material was cDNA or gDNA that came from T cells, B-cell-depleted T cells, or PBMCs.

V lost 3 bases to trimming and J lost 0 bases, with 9 bases between them. Germline V lookup: CDR1 SGHTA, CDR2 FQGNSA. This CDR3 has 15 residues. In the original workflow: Amplifying reference gene primers gave estimates of nucleated cell counts. The method was immunoSEQ multiplex PCR; TCRdb's version includes in-frame clones alone and lacks a portion of them. V, J and clone size reflect that table, while D and trimming were determined from the DNA. Found here are 120,000 or so clones, around three quarters of them singletons; the top ten hold 37%. The sequenced sample was peripheral blood. The chain carries TRBV7-2 and TRBJ1-3; D gene unclear. The clonotype comes from a man aged 40-55 years with active or convalescent COVID-19. This chain's CDR3 is CASSLAGISGNTIYF. The CDR3 coding sequence is TGTGCCAGCAGCTTGGCCGGGATCTCTGGAAACACCATATATTTT.